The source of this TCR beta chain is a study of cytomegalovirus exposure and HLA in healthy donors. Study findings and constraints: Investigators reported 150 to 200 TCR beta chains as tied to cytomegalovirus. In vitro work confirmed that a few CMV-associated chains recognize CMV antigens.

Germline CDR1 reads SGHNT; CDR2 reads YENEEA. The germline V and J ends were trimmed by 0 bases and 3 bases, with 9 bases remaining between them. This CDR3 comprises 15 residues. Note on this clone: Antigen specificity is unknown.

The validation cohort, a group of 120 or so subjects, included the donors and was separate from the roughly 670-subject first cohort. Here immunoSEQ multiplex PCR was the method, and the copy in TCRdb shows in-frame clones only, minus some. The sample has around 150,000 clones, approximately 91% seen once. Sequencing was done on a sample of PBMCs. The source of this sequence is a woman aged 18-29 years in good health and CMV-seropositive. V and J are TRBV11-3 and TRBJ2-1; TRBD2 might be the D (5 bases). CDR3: CASSLEASSYNEQFF. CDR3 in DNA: TGTGCCAGCAGCTTAGAGGCTAGCAGCTACAATGAGCAGTTCTTC.